This T cell receptor (beta chain) comes out of a study of blood T cell repertoires in COVID-19. Study-level information: The United States, Italy and Spain supplied acute and convalescent COVID-19 samples. T cells, B-cell-depleted T cells, or PBMCs provided the cDNA or gDNA that served as material.

Turning to this clone: One end of the junction fails to match germline, which may point to a read error.

In the original workflow: By means of reference gene primer amplification, nucleated cell counts were estimated. Profiling relied on immunoSEQ multiplex PCR, and the TCRdb table lists in-frame clones only, not all of them. V and J calls and clone size are given by that table; D and trimming were obtained from the DNA. The sample has some 350,000 clones; around 83% are singletons. The germline CDR1 and CDR2 sequences are LNHNV and YYDKDF (reference sequence). CDR3 length: 15 residues. The clonotype comes from a man aged 30 to 39 with active or convalescent COVID-19. The specimen sequenced was peripheral blood. The chain employs TRBV15 and TRBJ2-2; TRBD2 agrees at 7 bases. CDR3 sequence: CATSFWTSGCRGAVF. In nucleotides, the CDR3 is TGTGCCACCAGCTTCTGGACTAGTGGGTGCCGGGGAGCTGTTTTT.